Each of the 16 T cell receptor beta chains below was sequenced from the same sample in a study of blood T cell repertoires in COVID-19. TCRdb's copy holds only in-frame clones and misses some; the assay was immunoSEQ multiplex PCR. The table includes some 120,000 clones, 85% to 90% detected once. Sequencing input: peripheral blood. These receptors were collected from a human donor with acute or convalescent COVID-19. The donor label of this sample is uncertain.

This clone has a single count. The chain is built from TRBV5-4 and TRBJ1-6; 8 bases match TRBD1. The CDR3 spans 14 residues. The J segment lost 14 bases and the V segment lost 0 bases, leaving 7 bases of the junction unmatched. Looked up from germline, CDR1 is SGHNT and CDR2 is YYREEE (reference sequence). The CDR3 nucleotides are TGTGCCAGCAGCTTGGGGACAGGGTCGTCGTCCCTCCACTTT. Amino acid sequence: CASSLGTGSSSLHF.

This chain joins TRBV10-3 and TRBJ2-1, with 9 bases fitting TRBD1. With V trimmed by 5 bases and J by 10 bases, 6 bases remained unmatched. Looked up from germline, CDR1 is ENHRY and CDR2 is SYGVKD. The CDR3 extends over 13 amino acids. The DNA for the CDR3 is TGTGCCATCAGTAATACAGGGGGCGGAGAGCAGTTCTTC. Amino acids: CAISNTGGGEQFF.

The V and J genes are TRBV28 and TRBJ1-1, with a weak D call TRBD1 (5 bases). Trimming pared 1 base from V and 4 bases from J, leaving 10 bases between. Germline loops: CDR1 MDHEN, CDR2 SYDVKM. The CDR3 sequence is 14 residues long. Here the CDR3 reads CASSLSGGSTEAFF. DNA of the CDR3: TGTGCCAGCAGTTTATCGGGGGGGTCCACTGAAGCTTTCTTT.

The chain is built from TRBV10-3 and TRBJ2-1; 12 bases agree with TRBD2. The trim removed 7 bases at V and 9 bases at J, leaving 7 bases unmatched. In germline, CDR1 is ENHRY, CDR2 SYGVKD. The CDR3 has 14 residues. The CDR3 DNA reads as TGTGCCATCACCCGACTAGCGGGAGAGGGTGAGCAGTTCTTC. Protein sequence: CAITRLAGEGEQFF.

V usage is TRBV28 and J usage is TRBJ2-1, with 7 bases identical to TRBD2. Per germline, CDR1 MDHEN and CDR2 SYDVKM. CDR3 length: 12 residues. Unmatched junction bases numbered 3, after V lost 8 bases and J lost 5 bases. The CDR3 region is CASRTSDNEQFF. In DNA form, the CDR3 reads TGTGCCAGCCGGACTAGTGACAATGAGCAGTTCTTC. Full variable domain (missing parts from reference TRBV28 and TRBJ2-1): DVKVTQSSRYLVKRTGEKVFLECVQDMDHENMFWYRQDPGLGLRLIYFSYDVKMKEKGDIPEGYSVSREKKERFSLILESASTNQTSMYLCASRTSDNEQFFGPGTRLTVL.

The V gene is TRBV18, the J gene TRBJ1-1; possibly TRBD1 for D (6 bases). V was cut by 3 bases and J by 4 bases, with 12 bases left in between. This CDR3 is 14 amino acids long. Germline CDR1 reads KGHSH; CDR2 reads LQKENI. The CDR3 is CASSPSQGGTEAFF. The CDR3 coding sequence is TGTGCCAGCTCACCTTCGCAAGGGGGCACTGAAGCTTTCTTT.

This chain links TRBV19 with TRBJ1-2; the D is unclear. The ends were cut back, 7 bases at V and 10 bases at J, with 22 bases in the middle. The CDR3 is made up of 14 amino acids. CDR1 and CDR2 from the germline V gene are LNHDA and SQIVND (reference sequence). CDR3 protein: CASNPRIEGGFYTF. CDR3 nucleotide sequence: TGTGCCAGTAACCCGAGGATAGAGGGAGGATTCTACACCTTC.

Here the CDR3 reads CASSLTLNTGELFF. The CDR3 DNA is TGTGCCAGCAGCTTAACCTTGAACACCGGGGAGCTGTTTTTT. The chain combines TRBV7-3 with TRBJ2-2; D uncertain. CDR3 size: 14 residues. The V end was cut by 0 bases, the J end by 1 base, with 3 bases between. Germline assignment: CDR1 SGHTA and CDR2 FQGTGA. Full variable domain (missing parts from reference TRBV7-3 and TRBJ2-2): GAGVSQTPSNKVTEKGKYVELRCDPISGHTALYWYRQSLGQGPEFLIYFQGTGAADDSGLPNDRFFAVRPEGSVSTLKIQRTERGDSAVYLCASSLTLNTGELFFGEGSRLTVL.

The chain has TRBV4-1 and TRBJ1-5; D ambiguous. V gave up 0 bases and J gave up 2 bases, with 17 bases separating them. Germline assignment: CDR1 MGHRA and CDR2 YSYEKL. This CDR3 has 18 residues. The CDR3 here is CASSQDRAGLIGNQPQHF. As DNA, the CDR3 is TGCGCCAGCAGCCAAGATAGGGCGGGCCTAATAGGCAATCAGCCCCAGCATTTT.

In DNA form, the CDR3 reads TGTGCCAGCAGCCAAGGGGGCTTGGCGCGGTGGGAGCAGTACTTC. Amino acids: CASSQGGLARWEQYF. The J gene is TRBJ2-7, the V gene TRBV3-1 (or the pseudogene TRBV3-2); D may be TRBD1 (5 bases). The germline V and J ends were trimmed by 1 base and 7 bases, with 17 bases remaining between them. This CDR3 has 15 amino acids. Germline CDR1 and CDR2: LGHDT and YNNKEL (reference sequence).

The rearrangement uses TRBV18 and TRBJ1-3, with 9 positions matching TRBD1. The CDR3 consists of 15 residues. V lost 3 bases, J lost 2 bases, and 2 bases stayed unmatched. CDR1 is KGHSH and CDR2 is LQKENI in the germline V gene. The CDR3 DNA sequence: TGTGCCAGCTCACCCAGGACAGGGGCTGGAAACACCATATATTTT. This gives the protein CASSPRTGAGNTIYF.

The V gene is TRBV7-8, the J gene TRBJ1-1; D is unresolved. The ends were cut back, 0 bases at V and 2 bases at J, with 7 bases in the middle. The CDR3 has 14 residues. Germline V gives CDR1 SGHVS, CDR2 FQNEAQ. CDR3 nucleotide sequence: TGTGCCAGCAGCTTAGCGGAGGGAAACACTGAAGCTTTCTTT. This encodes CASSLAEGNTEAFF.

The V gene is TRBV19, the J gene TRBJ2-7, with D perhaps matching TRBD1 (6 bases). Trimming left V 6 bases short and J 5 bases short, with 14 bases between. CDR1 is LNHDA, CDR2 SQIVND, per germline (reference sequence). This CDR3 is built from 13 residues. CDR3: CASRSTGNHEQYF. The CDR3 DNA sequence: TGTGCCAGTAGATCCACAGGGAACCACGAGCAGTACTTC.

The chain combines TRBV3-1 (or the pseudogene TRBV3-2) with TRBJ1-5, with D hard to call. CDR3 size: 14 residues. V gave up 3 bases and J gave up 6 bases, with 12 bases separating them. In germline, CDR1 is LGHDT, CDR2 YNNKEL (reference sequence). The chain's CDR3 is CASSQGWAGQPQHF. The CDR3 DNA follows: TGTGCCAGCAGCCAGGGCTGGGCCGGTCAGCCCCAGCATTTT.

This chain links TRBV4-1 with TRBJ1-3; D may be TRBD1 (5 bases). Trimming removed 2 bases from V and 8 bases from J, with 10 bases in between. The CDR3 contains 13 residues. Germline values: CDR1 MGHRA, CDR2 YSYEKL. The CDR3 protein is CASSQYKGDTIYF. The DNA of the CDR3 is TGCGCCAGCAGCCAATATAAAGGGGACACCATATATTTT.

This clone was seen a single time. The rearrangement joins TRBV7-2 to TRBJ1-6, with 9 positions matching TRBD1. The CDR3 extends over 15 amino acids. The V segment lost 0 bases and the J segment 11 bases; nucleotides outside the gene matches: 5. CDR1 is SGHTA, CDR2 FQGNSA, per germline. As DNA, the CDR3 is TGTGCCAGCAGCTTAGCCGGGACAGGGAGGGCACCCCTCCACTTT. Translated, it gives CASSLAGTGRAPLHF.